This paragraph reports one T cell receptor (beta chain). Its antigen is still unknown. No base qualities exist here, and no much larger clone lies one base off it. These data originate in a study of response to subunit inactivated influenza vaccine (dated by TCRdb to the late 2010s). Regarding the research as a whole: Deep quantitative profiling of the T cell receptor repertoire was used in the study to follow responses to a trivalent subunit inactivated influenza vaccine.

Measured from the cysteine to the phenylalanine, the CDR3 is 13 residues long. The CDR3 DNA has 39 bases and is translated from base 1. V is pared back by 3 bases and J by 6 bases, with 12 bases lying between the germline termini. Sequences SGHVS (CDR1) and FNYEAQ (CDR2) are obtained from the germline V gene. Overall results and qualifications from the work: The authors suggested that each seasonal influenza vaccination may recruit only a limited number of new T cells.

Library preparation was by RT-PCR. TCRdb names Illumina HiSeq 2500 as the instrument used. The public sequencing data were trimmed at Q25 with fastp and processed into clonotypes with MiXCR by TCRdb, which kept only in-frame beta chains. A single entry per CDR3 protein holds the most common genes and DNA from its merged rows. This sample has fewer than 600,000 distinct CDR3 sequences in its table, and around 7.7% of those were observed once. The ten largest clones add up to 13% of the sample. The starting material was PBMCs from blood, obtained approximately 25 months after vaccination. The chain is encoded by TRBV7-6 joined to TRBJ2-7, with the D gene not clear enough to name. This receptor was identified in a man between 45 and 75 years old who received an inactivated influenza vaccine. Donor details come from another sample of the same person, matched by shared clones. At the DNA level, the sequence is TGTGCCAGCAGCTTCGCTGAACGCGGCGAGCAGTACTTC. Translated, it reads CASSFAERGEQYF.